Each of the 28 T cell receptor beta chains below was sequenced from the same sample in a study of cytomegalovirus exposure and HLA in healthy donors. Measured with immunoSEQ multiplex PCR; TCRdb has only the in-frame clones, and not every one. The data contain some 140,000 clones, 86% of them singletons. Sequencing was done on a sample of PBMCs. Source of these receptors: a human donor in good health.

The V gene is TRBV4-1, the J gene TRBJ1-1, with D hard to call. The V and J ends lost 0 bases and 7 bases respectively, with 9 bases between them. Germline values: CDR1 MGHRA, CDR2 YSYEKL. The CDR3 sequence is 13 residues long. The CDR3 spells CASSQDQRGEAFF. The CDR3 DNA follows: TGCGCCAGCAGCCAAGATCAGCGGGGTGAAGCTTTCTTT.

The chain is built from TRBV27 and TRBJ1-5, with D possibly TRBD1 on 5 matching bases. The ends were cut back, 2 bases at V and 3 bases at J, with 8 bases in the middle. CDR1 is MNHEY, CDR2 SMNVEV, per germline (reference sequence). The CDR3 totals 14 residues. The CDR3 DNA follows: TGTGCCAGCAGTTTACAGGGAATCAATCAGCCCCAGCATTTT. Encoded protein: CASSLQGINQPQHF.

J is TRBJ2-3 and V is TRBV19; perhaps TRBD2 as D (6 bases). The V end lost 11 bases, the J end lost 6 bases, and 21 bases lay between the germline ends. This CDR3 spans 14 amino acids. Germline V gene sequence: CDR1 LNHDA, CDR2 SQIVND (reference sequence). The CDR3 here is CAVDGGRGGDTQYF. The CDR3 region has the DNA TGTGCCGTAGACGGGGGACGAGGTGGGGATACGCAGTATTTT.

The table lists this clone with a count of one. The chain employs TRBV4-1 and TRBJ1-4; 7 bases align to TRBD1. The V segment lost 3 bases and the J segment 5 bases; nucleotides outside the gene matches: 3. The CDR3 spans 14 residues. Germline V CDR1 and CDR2: MGHRA, YSYEKL. CDR3: CASSHRGWNEKLFF. CDR3 sequence (DNA): TGCGCCAGCAGCCACAGGGGGTGGAATGAAAAACTGTTTTTT.

The CDR3, as DNA: TGTGCCATCAGTGACAGGGGAGGGTATGGCTACACCTTC. Its protein is CAISDRGGYGYTF. This rearrangement joins TRBV10-3 to TRBJ1-2; D might be TRBD1 (6 bases). Germline values: CDR1 ENHRY, CDR2 SYGVKD. This CDR3 region has 13 residues. The ends were cut back, 3 bases at V and 5 bases at J, with 10 bases in the middle.

V gene TRBV27 combines with J gene TRBJ2-1; 9 bases line up with TRBD2. The ends lost 0 bases at V and 4 bases at J; junction bases unmatched: 13. The germline V gene has CDR1 MNHEY and CDR2 SMNVEV (reference sequence). The CDR3 spans 19 residues. The CDR3 sequence is CASSLSGTSGSKRYNEQFF. Here the CDR3 DNA reads TGTGCCAGCAGTTTATCGGGTACTAGCGGGTCCAAGAGGTACAATGAGCAGTTCTTC.

The V call is TRBV27, the J call TRBJ2-7; 10 bases fit TRBD1. J gave up 3 bases and V 6 bases, and 5 bases lay outside the gene matches. Looked up from germline, CDR1 is MNHEY and CDR2 is SMNVEV (reference sequence). This CDR3 region has 14 residues. CDR3 sequence: CASSLTGGIYEQYF. The CDR3 DNA reads TGTGCCAGCAGCTTGACAGGGGGCATCTACGAGCAGTACTTC.

V gene TRBV19 combines with J gene TRBJ1-2; D ambiguous. The CDR3 runs 12 residues. Germline loops: CDR1 LNHDA, CDR2 SQIVND (reference sequence). V was trimmed by 5 bases and J by 8 bases, leaving 12 bases between them. CDR3 nucleotide sequence: TGTGCCAGTAGTCCGCGGGGAGTCGGCTACACCTTC. It translates to CASSPRGVGYTF.

This clone has a single count. V gene TRBV6-1 combines with J gene TRBJ1-3, with D hard to call. CDR1 and CDR2 from the germline V gene are MNHNS and SASEGT. V dropped 1 base and J dropped 5 bases, with 12 bases sitting between them. This CDR3 has 15 residues. The CDR3 sequence is CASSEGPTRRNTIYF. CDR3 coding DNA: TGTGCCAGCAGTGAAGGACCAACGAGGAGAAACACCATATATTTT.

A word on this clone: At one end the junction does not follow the germline gene, possibly because of a read error. The chain couples TRBV11-2 to TRBJ2-1, with D possibly being TRBD1 or TRBD2 (9 bases each). The germline V gene encodes CDR1 SGHAT and CDR2 FQNNGV. The CDR3 totals 18 residues. DNA for the CDR3: TGTGCCAGCAGCGTAGACAGGGGGATTTCTAGCGGGGCCAATGAGCAGTTCTTC. Translation gives CASSVDRGISSGANEQFF.

The CDR3 DNA sequence: TGTGCCAGCAGCACCGCGGCTTCCTACAATGAGCAGTTCTTC. The encoded protein is CASSTAASYNEQFF. This chain uses TRBV9 with TRBJ2-1; D gene uncertain. V was shortened by 4 bases and J by 1 base, with 9 bases between the two germline ends. There are 14 residues in the CDR3. CDR1 is SGDLS and CDR2 is YYNGEE in the germline V gene.

This sequence joins TRBV7-2 and TRBJ1-2; D uncertain. V lost 5 bases to trimming and J lost 4 bases, with 20 bases between them. The CDR3 runs 16 residues. Germline V lookup: CDR1 SGHTA, CDR2 FQGNSA. The CDR3 sequence: CASSERGGGYFYGYTF. The DNA for the CDR3 is TGTGCCAGCAGCGAAAGAGGTGGCGGGTACTTCTATGGCTACACCTTC.

V usage is TRBV5-1 and J usage is TRBJ2-3; 9 nucleotides align to TRBD1. The CDR3 runs to 15 residues. V lost 2 bases, J lost 4 bases, and 5 bases stayed unmatched. Germline assignment: CDR1 SGHRS and CDR2 YFSETQ. The chain's CDR3 is CASSFRTGDPDTQYF. CDR3 DNA sequence: TGCGCCAGCAGCTTCCGGACAGGGGACCCAGATACGCAGTATTTT. The complete variable domain, with remaining parts taken from reference TRBV5-1 and TRBJ2-3, reads KAGVTQTPRYLIKTRGQQVTLSCSPISGHRSVSWYQQTPGQGLQFLFEYFSETQRNKGNFPGRFSGRQFSNSRSEMNVSTLELGDSALYLCASSFRTGDPDTQYFGPGTRLTVL.

The J gene is TRBJ1-3, the V gene TRBV6-5; tentative D call: TRBD1 (6 bases). The CDR3 spans 14 residues. The V gene lost 5 bases and the J gene lost 4 bases, with 12 bases spanning the gap. Germline-derived CDR1 and CDR2 are MNHEY and SVGAGI. CDR3: CASSPQGSGNTIYF. In nucleotides, the CDR3 is TGTGCCAGCAGTCCACAGGGTTCCGGAAACACCATATATTTT.

The chain recombines TRBV28 with TRBJ2-7, with TRBD1 matching over 9 bases. V was clipped by 4 bases and J by 3 bases; unmatched bases: 7. The germline CDR1 and CDR2 sequences are MDHEN and SYDVKM. This CDR3 contains 15 residues. The CDR3 bases are TGTGCCAGCAGTTCCCTCGGGACAGGGTTCTACGAGCAGTACTTC. This codes for CASSSLGTGFYEQYF.

This chain links TRBV13 with TRBJ2-3; 14 positions agree with TRBD2. This CDR3 is built from 19 residues. Germline CDR1 is PRHDT and CDR2 is FYEKMQ (reference sequence). J was trimmed by 6 bases and V by 1 base; bases with no gene match: 12. As DNA, the CDR3 is TGTGCCAGCAGCTTAGAACGGACTAGCGGGGGGACCCCTCAGGATACGCAGTATTTT. Residues: CASSLERTSGGTPQDTQYF.

This rearrangement joins TRBV19 to TRBJ2-1; D perhaps matches TRBD1 (6 bases). With 5 bases removed from V and 7 bases from J, the gap between germline ends came to 21 bases. Germline CDR1 LNHDA, CDR2 SQIVND (reference sequence). There are 16 residues in the CDR3. DNA of the CDR3: TGTGCCAGTAGTCGCGATGAGACAGGCCCTCTGAATGAGCAGTTCTTC. Protein: CASSRDETGPLNEQFF.

The V gene is TRBV29-1, the J gene TRBJ1-1; D gene ambiguous. Germline V gene data show CDR1 as SQVTM and CDR2 as ANQGSEA. The CDR3 runs 11 residues. Trimming took off 5 bases at V and 12 bases at J, with 16 bases between the two ends. CDR3: CSVSRGGDPFF. CDR3 nucleotides: TGCAGCGTTTCCCGGGGAGGTGACCCTTTCTTT.

This rearrangement joins TRBV5-4 to TRBJ1-2; D gene uncertain. This CDR3 is built from 15 residues. Germline assignment: CDR1 SGHNT and CDR2 YYREEE (reference sequence). V lost 0 bases, J lost 3 bases, and 12 bases lay in between. CDR3 DNA sequence: TGTGCCAGCAGCTTGGAGAATCTCGGGGACTATGGCTACACCTTC. Its translation is CASSLENLGDYGYTF.

The CDR3 coding sequence is TGCGCCAGCAGCCAAGTCTCTAATCAGCCCCAGCATTTT. This sequence encodes CASSQVSNQPQHF. V is TRBV4-1 and J is TRBJ1-5; D gene uncertain. Trimming removed 1 base from V and 4 bases from J, with 5 bases in between. This CDR3 spans 13 amino acids. Looked up from germline, CDR1 is MGHRA and CDR2 is YSYEKL.

The genes are TRBV9 and TRBJ2-1; 10 nucleotides match TRBD1. Trimming at V came to 3 bases and at J to 2 bases, leaving 2 bases not matched to a gene. CDR1 and CDR2 from the germline V gene are SGDLS and YYNGEE. The CDR3 totals 15 residues. The DNA for the CDR3 is TGTGCCAGCAGCGCCGGACAGGGGGCCTACAATGAGCAGTTCTTC. This codes for CASSAGQGAYNEQFF.

This clone came up once. Other DNA sequences in this specimen translate into the identical CDR3. The chain employs TRBV19 and TRBJ2-1; 13 bases map to TRBD2. Germline-derived CDR1 and CDR2 are LNHDA and SQIVND (reference sequence). This CDR3 contains 15 residues. Trimming at V came to 6 bases and at J to 7 bases, leaving 6 bases not matched to a gene. The CDR3 loop reads CASSIGTSGINEQFF. DNA of the CDR3: TGTGCCAGTAGCATCGGGACTAGCGGGATTAATGAGCAGTTCTTC.

DNA for the CDR3: TGTGCCAGCAGCTCGGGACTTCTTAACACCGGGGAGCTGTTTTTT. Residues: CASSSGLLNTGELFF. The chain couples TRBV11-3 to TRBJ2-2, with D possibly TRBD2 on 6 matching bases. The germline gives CDR1 SGHNT, CDR2 YENEEA. The length of the CDR3 is 15 residues. The germline V and J ends were trimmed by 4 bases and 2 bases, with 11 bases remaining between them.

This sequence joins TRBV18 and TRBJ1-4; the D is unclear. CDR3 length: 13 residues. Deletions cut 1 base from V and 8 bases from J, with 8 bases between. Per the germline V gene, CDR1 is KGHSH and CDR2 is LQKENI. The CDR3 nucleotides read TGTGCCAGCTCACCACGAGCGGAGGAAAAACTGTTTTTT. It encodes CASSPRAEEKLFF.

This chain connects TRBV4-3 to TRBJ2-1; D unresolved. The CDR3 has 14 residues. Germline CDR1 and CDR2: LGHNA and YSLEER. The V end was cut by 4 bases, the J end by 9 bases, with 16 bases between. CDR3 DNA sequence: TGCGCCAGCAGCCTAGCCAGTTCCGTAGGTGAGCAGTTCTTC. It encodes CASSLASSVGEQFF.

This clone was observed a handful of times. This rearrangement joins TRBV7-9 to TRBJ1-5; no clear D gene. The CDR3 is made up of 14 amino acids. Trimming removed 5 bases at V and 0 bases at J, with 8 bases between. CDR1 and CDR2 (germline): SEHNR, FQNEAQ (reference sequence). The CDR3: CASSEINSNQPQHF. DNA for the CDR3: TGTGCCAGCAGCGAGATAAATAGCAATCAGCCCCAGCATTTT.

The chain carries TRBV2 and TRBJ1-2; no firm D call. From germline, CDR1 is SNHLY and CDR2 FYNNEI. The CDR3 consists of 13 residues. Deletions cut 2 bases from V and 7 bases from J, with 11 bases between. The chain's CDR3 is CASSESRGPGYTF. The CDR3 nucleotides are TGTGCCAGCAGTGAATCGAGAGGGCCTGGCTACACCTTC.

This clone was detected a few times. CDR3 protein: CASSQVGTSFDYGYTF. The CDR3 DNA sequence: TGCGCCAGCAGCCAAGTAGGGACAAGTTTCGACTATGGCTACACCTTC. The chain recombines TRBV4-1 with TRBJ1-2; TRBD1 might be the D (6 bases). This CDR3 has 16 residues. Deletions cut 1 base from V and 3 bases from J, with 15 bases between. Looked up from germline, CDR1 is MGHRA and CDR2 is YSYEKL.